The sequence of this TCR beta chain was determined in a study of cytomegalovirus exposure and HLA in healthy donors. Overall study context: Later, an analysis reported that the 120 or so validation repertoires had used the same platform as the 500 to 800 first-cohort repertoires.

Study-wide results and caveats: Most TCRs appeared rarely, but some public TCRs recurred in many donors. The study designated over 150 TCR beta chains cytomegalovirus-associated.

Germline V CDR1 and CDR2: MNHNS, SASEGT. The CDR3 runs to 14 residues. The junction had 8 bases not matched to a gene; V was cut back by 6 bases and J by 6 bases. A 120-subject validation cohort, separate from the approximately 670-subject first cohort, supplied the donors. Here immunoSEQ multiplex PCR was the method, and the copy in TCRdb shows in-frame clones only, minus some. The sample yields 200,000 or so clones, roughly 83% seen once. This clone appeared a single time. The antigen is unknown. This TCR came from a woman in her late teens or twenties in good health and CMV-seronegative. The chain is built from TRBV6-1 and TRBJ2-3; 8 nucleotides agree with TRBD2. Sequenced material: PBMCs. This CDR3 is CASSRGGTRDTQYF. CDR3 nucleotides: TGTGCCAGCAGCCGGGGGGGTACCCGGGATACGCAGTATTTT.